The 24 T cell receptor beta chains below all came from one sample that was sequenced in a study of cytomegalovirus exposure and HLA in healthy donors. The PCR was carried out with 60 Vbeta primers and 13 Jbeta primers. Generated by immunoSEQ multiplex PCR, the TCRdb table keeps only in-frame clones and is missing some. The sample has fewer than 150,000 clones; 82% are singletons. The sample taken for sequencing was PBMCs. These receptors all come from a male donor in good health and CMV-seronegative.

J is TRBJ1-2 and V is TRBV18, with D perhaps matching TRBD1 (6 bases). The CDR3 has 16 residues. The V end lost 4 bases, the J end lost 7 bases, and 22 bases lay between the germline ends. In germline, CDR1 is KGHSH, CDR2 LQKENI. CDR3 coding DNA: TGTGCCAGCTCACGCGAAGAACAGGGCTGGACCGGTGGCTACACCTTC. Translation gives CASSREEQGWTGGYTF.

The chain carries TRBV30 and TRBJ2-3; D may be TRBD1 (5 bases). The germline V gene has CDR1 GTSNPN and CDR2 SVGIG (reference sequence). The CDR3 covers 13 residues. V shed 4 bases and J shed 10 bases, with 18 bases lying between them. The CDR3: CAWNRQGEGAQYF. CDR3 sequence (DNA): TGTGCCTGGAATCGGCAGGGCGAAGGTGCGCAGTATTTT.

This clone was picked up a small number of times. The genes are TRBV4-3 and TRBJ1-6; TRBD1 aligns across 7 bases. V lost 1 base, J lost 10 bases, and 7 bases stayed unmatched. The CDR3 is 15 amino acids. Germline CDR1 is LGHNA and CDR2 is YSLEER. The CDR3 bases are TGCGCCAGCAGCCAAGCGACAGGGTCGGGATCACCCCTCCACTTT. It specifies CASSQATGSGSPLHF.

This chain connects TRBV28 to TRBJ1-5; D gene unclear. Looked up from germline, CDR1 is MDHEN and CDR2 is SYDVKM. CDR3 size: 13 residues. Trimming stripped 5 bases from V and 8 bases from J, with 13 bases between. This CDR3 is CASSPPGVKPQHF. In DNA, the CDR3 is TGTGCCAGCAGTCCCCCCGGGGTTAAGCCCCAGCATTTT.

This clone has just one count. CDR3 residues: CASSLGDTIYF. Written as DNA, the CDR3 is TGTGCCAGCAGCTTGGGAGACACCATATATTTT. The rearrangement joins TRBV7-9 to TRBJ1-3, with no clear D. Germline V gives CDR1 SEHNR, CDR2 FQNEAQ (reference sequence). The CDR3 extends over 11 amino acids. With 3 bases removed from V and 8 bases from J, the gap between germline ends came to 5 bases.

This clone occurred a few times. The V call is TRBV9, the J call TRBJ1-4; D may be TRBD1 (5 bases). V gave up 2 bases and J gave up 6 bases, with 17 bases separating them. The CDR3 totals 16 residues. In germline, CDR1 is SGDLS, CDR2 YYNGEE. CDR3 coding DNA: TGTGCCAGCAGCGTGAGAGTTTGGGCGGGGGATGAAAAACTGTTTTTT. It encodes CASSVRVWAGDEKLFF.

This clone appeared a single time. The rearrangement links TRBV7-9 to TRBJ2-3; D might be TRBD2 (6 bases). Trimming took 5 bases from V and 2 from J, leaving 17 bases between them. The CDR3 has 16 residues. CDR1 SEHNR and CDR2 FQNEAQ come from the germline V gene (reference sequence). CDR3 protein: CASSARPGELTDTQYF. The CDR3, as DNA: TGTGCCAGCAGCGCACGGCCGGGGGAACTCACAGATACGCAGTATTTT.

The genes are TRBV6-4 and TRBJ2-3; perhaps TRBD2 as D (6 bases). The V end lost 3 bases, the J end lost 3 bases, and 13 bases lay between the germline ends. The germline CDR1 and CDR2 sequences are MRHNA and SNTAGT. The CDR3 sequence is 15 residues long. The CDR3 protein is CASSEGLGGTDTQYF. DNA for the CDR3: TGTGCCAGCAGTGAAGGCTTGGGGGGAACAGATACGCAGTATTTT.

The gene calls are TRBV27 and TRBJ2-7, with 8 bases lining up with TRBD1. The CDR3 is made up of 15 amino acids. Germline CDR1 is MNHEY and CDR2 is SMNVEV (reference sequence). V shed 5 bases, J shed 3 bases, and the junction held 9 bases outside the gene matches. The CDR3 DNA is TGTGCCAGCAGTACGACGGACAGGGTCAACTACGAGCAGTACTTC. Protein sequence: CASSTTDRVNYEQYF.

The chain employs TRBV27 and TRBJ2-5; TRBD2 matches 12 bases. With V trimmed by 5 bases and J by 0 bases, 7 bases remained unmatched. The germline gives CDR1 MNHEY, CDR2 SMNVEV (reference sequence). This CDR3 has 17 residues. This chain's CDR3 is CASSKGTSGRNQETQYF. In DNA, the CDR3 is TGTGCCAGCAGTAAGGGGACTAGCGGGCGCAACCAAGAGACCCAGTACTTC.

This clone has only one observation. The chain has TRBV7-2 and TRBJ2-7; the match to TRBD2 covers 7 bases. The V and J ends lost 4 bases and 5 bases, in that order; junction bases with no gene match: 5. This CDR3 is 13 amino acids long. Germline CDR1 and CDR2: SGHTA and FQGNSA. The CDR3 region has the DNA TGTGCCAGCAGCTCGGGACTACTCAACGAGCAGTACTTC. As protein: CASSSGLLNEQYF. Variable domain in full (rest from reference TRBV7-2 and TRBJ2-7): GAGVSQSPSNKVTEKGKDVELRCDPISGHTALYWYRQSLGQGLEFLIYFQGNSAPDKSGLPSDRFSAERTGGSVSTLTIQRTQQEDSAVYLCASSSGLLNEQYFGPGTRLTVT.

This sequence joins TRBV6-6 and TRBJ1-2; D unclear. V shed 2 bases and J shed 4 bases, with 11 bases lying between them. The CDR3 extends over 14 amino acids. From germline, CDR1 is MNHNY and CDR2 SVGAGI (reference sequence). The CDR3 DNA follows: TGTGCCAGCAGTTACGGCTGGGGAGTCTATGGCTACACCTTC. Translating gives CASSYGWGVYGYTF.

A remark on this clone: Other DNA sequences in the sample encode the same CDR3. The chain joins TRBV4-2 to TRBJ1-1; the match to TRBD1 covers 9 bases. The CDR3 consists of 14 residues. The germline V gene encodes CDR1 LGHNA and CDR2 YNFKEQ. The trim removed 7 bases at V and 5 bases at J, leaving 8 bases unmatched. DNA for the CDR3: TGTGCCAGCATTGGGACAGGGTGGAATACTGAAGCTTTCTTT. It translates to CASIGTGWNTEAFF.

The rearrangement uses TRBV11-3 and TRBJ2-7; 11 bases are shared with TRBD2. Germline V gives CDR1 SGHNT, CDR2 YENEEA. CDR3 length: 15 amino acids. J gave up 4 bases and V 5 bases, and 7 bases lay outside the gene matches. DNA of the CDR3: TGTGCCAGCAGCCAGGGAATAGCGGGAGGGTACGAGCAGTACTTC. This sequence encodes CASSQGIAGGYEQYF.

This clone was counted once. The CDR3 region is CASSTLTGLGTDTQYF. For the CDR3, the DNA is TGTGCCAGTAGTACCTTGACTGGATTGGGCACAGATACGCAGTATTTT. The rearrangement uses TRBV19 and TRBJ2-3; no definite D call. The length of the CDR3 is 16 residues. V was cut by 4 bases and J by 1 base, with 15 bases left in between. Per the germline V gene, CDR1 is LNHDA and CDR2 is SQIVND (reference sequence).

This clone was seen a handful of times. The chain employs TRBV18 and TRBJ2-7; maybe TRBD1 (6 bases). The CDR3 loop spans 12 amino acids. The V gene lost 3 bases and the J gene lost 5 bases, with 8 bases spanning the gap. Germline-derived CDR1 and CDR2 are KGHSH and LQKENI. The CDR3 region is CASSPGDNEQYF. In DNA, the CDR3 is TGTGCCAGCTCACCGGGGGACAACGAGCAGTACTTC.

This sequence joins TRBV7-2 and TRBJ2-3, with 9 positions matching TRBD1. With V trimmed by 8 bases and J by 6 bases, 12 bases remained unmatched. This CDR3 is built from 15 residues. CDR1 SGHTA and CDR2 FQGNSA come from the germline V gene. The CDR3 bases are TGTGCCAGCCGGGCCCCGGGACAGGGTTGGGATACGCAGTATTTT. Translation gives CASRAPGQGWDTQYF.

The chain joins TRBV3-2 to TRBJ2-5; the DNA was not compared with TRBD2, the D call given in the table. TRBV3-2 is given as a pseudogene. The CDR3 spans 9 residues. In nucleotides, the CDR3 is TGTGCCAGCAGCCATCGCGGTGACTTC. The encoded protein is CASSHRGDF.

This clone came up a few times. The CDR3 bases are TGCGCCAGCAGCCAGGGCACTAGCGCTAGCAACTCCTACAATGAGCAGTTCTTC. Translated, it gives CASSQGTSASNSYNEQFF. The rearrangement joins TRBV4-3 to TRBJ2-1; 7 bases line up with TRBD2. Germline V CDR1 and CDR2: LGHNA, YSLEER. With 3 bases clipped from V and 0 bases from J, the junction kept 11 bases outside the gene matches. This CDR3 has 18 amino acids.

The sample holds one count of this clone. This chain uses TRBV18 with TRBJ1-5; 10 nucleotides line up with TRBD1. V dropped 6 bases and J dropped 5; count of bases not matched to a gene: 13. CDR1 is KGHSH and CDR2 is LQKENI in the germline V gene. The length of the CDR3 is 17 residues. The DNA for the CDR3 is TGTGCCAGCTCGAACCAGCCGGGACAGGGGCATGATCAGCCCCAGCATTTT. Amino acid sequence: CASSNQPGQGHDQPQHF.

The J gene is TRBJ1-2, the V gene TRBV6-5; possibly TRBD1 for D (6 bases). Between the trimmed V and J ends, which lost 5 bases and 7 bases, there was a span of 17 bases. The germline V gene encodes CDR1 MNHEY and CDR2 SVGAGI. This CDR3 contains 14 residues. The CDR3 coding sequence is TGTGCCAGCAGTCGCTCTGGACAGAAGGGTGGCTACACCTTC. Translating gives CASSRSGQKGGYTF.

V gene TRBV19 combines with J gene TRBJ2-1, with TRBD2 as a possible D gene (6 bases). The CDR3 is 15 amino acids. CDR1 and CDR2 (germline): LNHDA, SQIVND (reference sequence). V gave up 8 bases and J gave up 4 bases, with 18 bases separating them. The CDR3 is CASQPVDSGYNEQFF. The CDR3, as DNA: TGTGCCAGTCAACCCGTCGATAGCGGTTACAATGAGCAGTTCTTC.

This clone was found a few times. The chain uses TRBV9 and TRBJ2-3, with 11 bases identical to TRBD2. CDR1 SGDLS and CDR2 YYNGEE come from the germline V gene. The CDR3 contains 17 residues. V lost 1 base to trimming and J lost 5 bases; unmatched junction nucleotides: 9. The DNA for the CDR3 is TGTGCCAGCAGCGTAATTAGCGGGAGGGCCAGGGTAGATACGCAGTATTTT. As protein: CASSVISGRARVDTQYF.

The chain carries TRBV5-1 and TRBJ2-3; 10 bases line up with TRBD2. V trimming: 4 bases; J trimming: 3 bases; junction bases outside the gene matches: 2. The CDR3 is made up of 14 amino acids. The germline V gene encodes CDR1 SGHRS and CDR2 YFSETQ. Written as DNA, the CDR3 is TGCGCCAGCAGCACGACTAGCGGGACAGATACGCAGTATTTT. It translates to CASSTTSGTDTQYF.